This passage covers 18 T cell receptor beta chains from one sample sequenced in a study of shared clonotypes between healthy human individuals. The assay was immunoSEQ multiplex PCR, and TCRdb's table has in-frame clones only and misses some. Among 400,000 to 500,000 clones listed, about 80% were seen once. The sample taken for sequencing was PBMCs. The receptors here all came from a woman aged 40 to 50 in good health. Some clones in this sample may be carry-over from other donors' samples.

The CDR3 DNA sequence: TGTGCCAGCGAGTCCAGATTCAACACCGGGGAGCTGTTTTTT. Translated, it gives CASESRFNTGELFF. The rearrangement joins TRBV28 to TRBJ2-2; D remains unclear. Per the germline V gene, CDR1 is MDHEN and CDR2 is SYDVKM. The ends were cut back, 8 bases at V and 2 bases at J, with 12 bases in the middle. This CDR3 region has 14 residues.

The chain couples TRBV7-9 to TRBJ2-5; TRBD2 matches 9 bases. This CDR3 has 16 amino acids. Per germline, CDR1 SEHNR and CDR2 FQNEAQ (reference sequence). The V and J ends lost 4 bases and 5 bases, in that order; junction bases with no gene match: 11. CDR3 region: CASSSHSGGTWETQYF. Here the CDR3 DNA reads TGTGCCAGCAGCTCACATAGCGGGGGAACATGGGAGACCCAGTACTTC.

CDR3 residues: CASSLPSGSQGEQYF. The DNA of the CDR3 is TGTGCCAGCAGCTTACCTAGCGGGAGTCAGGGCGAGCAGTACTTC. This sequence joins TRBV7-6 and TRBJ2-7; 10 nucleotides agree with TRBD2. The CDR3 has 15 residues. V shed 2 bases, J shed 6 bases, and the junction held 7 bases outside the gene matches. Germline-derived CDR1 and CDR2 are SGHVS and FNYEAQ. Together with reference TRBV7-6 and TRBJ2-7, the CDR3 gives the full variable domain: GAGVSQSPRYKVTKRGQDVALRCDPISGHVSLYWYRQALGQGPEFLTYFNYEAQQDKSGLPNDRFSAERPEGSISTLTIQRTEQRDSAMYRCASSLPSGSQGEQYFGPGTRLTVT.

The rearrangement uses TRBV28 and TRBJ2-1; TRBD2 agrees at 9 bases. In germline, CDR1 is MDHEN, CDR2 SYDVKM. The CDR3 runs to 16 residues. V lost 5 bases to trimming and J lost 3 bases; unmatched junction nucleotides: 8. CDR3 bases: TGTGCCAGCAGTATTAGCGGGAGTGGGTTCTACAATGAGCAGTTCTTC. The encoded protein is CASSISGSGFYNEQFF.

This clone showed up just once. The chain joins TRBV19 to TRBJ1-4; D ambiguous. The CDR3 has 14 amino acids. V was shortened by 6 bases and J by 7 bases, with 15 bases between the two germline ends. Germline assignment: CDR1 LNHDA and CDR2 SQIVND (reference sequence). In nucleotides, the CDR3 is TGTGCCAGTAGAGACTCCTCGGTAGGTGAAAAACTGTTTTTT. Residues: CASRDSSVGEKLFF.

This chain links TRBV7-2 with TRBJ1-2; no clear D gene. V was shortened by 0 bases and J by 4 bases, with 9 bases between the two germline ends. Looked up from germline, CDR1 is SGHTA and CDR2 is FQGNSA. The CDR3 sequence is 14 residues long. CDR3 nucleotides: TGTGCCAGCAGCTTAGCTGAACTGGGCTATGGCTACACCTTC. Protein product: CASSLAELGYGYTF.

V is TRBV11-3 and J is TRBJ2-5, with 8 bases that match TRBD2. Germline values: CDR1 SGHNT, CDR2 YENEEA. The CDR3 extends over 15 amino acids. J was trimmed by 1 base and V by 5 bases; bases with no gene match: 6. The DNA for the CDR3 is TGTGCCAGCAGCAAATATAGCGGGGTCCAAGAGACCCAGTACTTC. Translated, it gives CASSKYSGVQETQYF. Together with reference TRBV11-3 and TRBJ2-5, the CDR3 gives the full variable domain: EAGVVQSPRYKIIEKKQPVAFWCNPISGHNTLYWYLQNLGQGPELLIRYENEEAVDDSQLPKDRFSAERLKGVDSTLKIQPAELGDSAVYLCASSKYSGVQETQYFGPGTRLLVL.

The gene calls are TRBV28 and TRBJ2-3; D not certain. This CDR3 is built from 17 residues. Germline loops: CDR1 MDHEN, CDR2 SYDVKM. V was cut by 5 bases and J by 2 bases, with 20 bases left in between. CDR3 in DNA: TGTGCCAGCAGTATAGTTGGCAGGCTTCCCGTCACAGATACGCAGTATTTT. Translated, it gives CASSIVGRLPVTDTQYF.

The rearrangement joins TRBV29-1 to TRBJ2-6, with D tentatively TRBD1 (5 bases). V was pared by 8 bases and J by 0 bases, with 20 bases between. The length of the CDR3 is 17 residues. Germline V gene sequence: CDR1 SQVTM, CDR2 ANQGSEA. The CDR3 sequence: CSPTGVPKVSGANVLTF. The DNA of the CDR3 is TGCAGCCCTACAGGAGTCCCCAAGGTCTCTGGGGCCAACGTCCTGACTTTC.

This chain uses TRBV7-2 with TRBJ2-2, with D possibly TRBD1 on 5 matching bases. V shed 5 bases and J shed 2 bases, with 12 bases lying between them. The V gene's germline CDR1 is SGHTA and CDR2 FQGNSA. This CDR3 contains 15 residues. The CDR3 reads CASSRQFINTGELFF. CDR3 DNA sequence: TGTGCCAGCAGCAGACAGTTCATAAACACCGGGGAGCTGTTTTTT.

V is TRBV7-9 and J is TRBJ2-1; D is perhaps TRBD2 (5 bases). Trimming took off 5 bases at V and 6 bases at J, with 17 bases between the two ends. The CDR3 spans 15 residues. Per germline, CDR1 SEHNR and CDR2 FQNEAQ (reference sequence). DNA of the CDR3: TGTGCCAGCAGCCGCAGTCTGGGAGAAAGCAATGAGCAGTTCTTC. Its translation is CASSRSLGESNEQFF.

The chain joins TRBV2 to TRBJ2-5; unclear D gene. Germline CDR1 and CDR2: SNHLY and FYNNEI. This CDR3 has 12 residues. Trimming pared 5 bases from V and 4 bases from J, leaving 8 bases between. CDR3 region: CASSLQIETQYF. CDR3 sequence (DNA): TGTGCCAGCAGTCTTCAAATAGAGACCCAGTACTTC.

On this clone: A read error likely explains this, since a far larger clone differs by one base. The chain links TRBV6-6 to TRBJ2-2; D may correspond to TRBD1 or TRBD2 (5 bases each). CDR3 length: 14 amino acids. Germline CDR1 reads MNHNY; CDR2 reads SVGAGI (reference sequence). CDR3 residues: CAGRSGTDTGELFF. In DNA form, the CDR3 reads TGTGCCGGCAGGTCAGGGACGGACACCGGGGAGCTGTTTTTT.

The rearrangement uses TRBV7-2 and TRBJ2-1; D unresolved. The germline V and J ends were trimmed by 3 bases and 0 bases, with 6 bases remaining between them. This CDR3 comprises 14 residues. The germline V gene has CDR1 SGHTA and CDR2 FQGNSA. Here the CDR3 reads CASSFVSSYNEQFF. The CDR3 nucleotides read TGTGCCAGCAGCTTCGTGAGCTCCTACAATGAGCAGTTCTTC.

Comments on this clone: A much more abundant neighbour one base away suggests this may be a read error. This rearrangement joins TRBV30 to TRBJ2-2; no clear D. Germline loops: CDR1 GTSNPN, CDR2 SVGIG (reference sequence). V lost 5 bases to trimming and J lost 6 bases, with 16 bases between them. The CDR3 consists of 14 residues. CDR3 sequence: CAWAEQLDAGELFF. The CDR3 coding sequence is TGTGCCTGGGCGGAACAGCTTGACGCCGGGGAGCTGTTTTTT.

The rearrangement uses TRBV5-1 and TRBJ2-5; D is perhaps TRBD2 (5 bases). The V end lost 0 bases, the J end lost 5 bases, and 14 bases lay between the germline ends. The CDR3 is 15 amino acids. CDR1 and CDR2 (germline): SGHRS, YFSETQ. The CDR3 reads CASSLVAGEGETQYF. The CDR3 nucleotides are TGCGCCAGCAGCTTGGTCGCCGGGGAAGGGGAGACCCAGTACTTC.

This clone has a handful of counts. V is TRBV6-5 and J is TRBJ1-3; TRBD1 matches 7 bases. Looked up from germline, CDR1 is MNHEY and CDR2 is SVGAGI. V lost 5 bases and J lost 4; bases outside the gene matches: 5. The CDR3 runs to 14 residues. The CDR3 protein is CASSVRTGGNTIYF. CDR3 nucleotides: TGTGCCAGCAGTGTCCGGACAGGCGGAAACACCATATATTTT.

This chain links TRBV7-9 with TRBJ2-5, with D perhaps TRBD1 or TRBD2 (5 bases each). V lost 2 bases, J lost 0 bases, and 13 bases lay in between. This CDR3 spans 16 amino acids. Germline lookup yields CDR1 SEHNR and CDR2 FQNEAQ (reference sequence). Here the CDR3 DNA reads TGTGCCAGCAGCTTATTAGGGGTAGCGTACCAAGAGACCCAGTACTTC. Its translation: CASSLLGVAYQETQYF.